Listed below are T cell receptor beta chains from one sample, sequenced in a study of T-cell memory formation after mild COVID-19. A single record per CDR3 protein comes from TCRdb applying MiXCR to the 5' RACE reads. Found here are over 450,000 distinct CDR3 sequences, roughly 20% of them singletons; the top ten hold approximately 13%. Sample: PBMCs or a T cell subset sorted from them (not recorded which). The receptors derive from an adult woman who had mild COVID-19 (a few samples of this study predate the infection). Cell type and time point are not known. Both conserved end residues are part of each CDR3. The D gene is left open where the match is weak. Clone size, where shown, is once, few, many, or a class for clones that have expanded.

>TRBV7-9|TRBJ2-1|NA|few
CASSLTGFEQFF
TGTGCCAGCAGCCTCACAGGATTTGAGCAGTTCTTC
>TRBV9|TRBJ2-3|TRBD2|NA
CASSVAAGGRYTQYF
TGTGCCAGCAGCGTAGCAGCGGGAGGGCGGTATACGCAGTATTTT
>TRBV7-9|TRBJ1-2|TRBD1|NA
CASSRQGSWGYTF
TGTGCCAGCAGCCGACAGGGTTCCTGGGGCTACACCTTC
>TRBV7-9|TRBJ1-6|TRBD1|NA
CASSSDRGPYNSPLHF
TGTGCCAGCAGTTCTGACAGGGGGCCTTATAATTCACCCCTCCACTTT
>TRBV5-6|TRBJ1-1|NA|NA
CASSFGTPNTEAFF
TGTGCCAGCAGCTTCGGGACACCCAACACTGAAGCTTTCTTT
>TRBV25-1|TRBJ2-7|TRBD1|few
CASSDWDRGYEQYF
TGTGCCAGCAGTGATTGGGACAGGGGCTACGAGCAGTACTTC
>TRBV20-1|TRBJ1-1|NA|NA
CSARETGVTEAFF
TGCAGTGCTAGAGAAACAGGTGTCACTGAAGCTTTCTTT
>TRBV7-7|TRBJ2-3|NA|NA
CASSLGLGEADTQYF
TGTGCTAGCAGCTTAGGGCTGGGGGAAGCAGATACGCAGTATTTT
>TRBV20-1|TRBJ2-1|TRBD2|few
CSAIPGGGSLYNEQFF
TGCAGTGCTATACCGGGAGGCGGGAGTCTCTACAATGAGCAGTTCTTC
>TRBV6-2/TRBV6-3|TRBJ2-7|NA|few
CASSYGTQTYEQYF
TGTGCCAGCAGTTACGGGACACAGACCTACGAGCAGTACTTC
>TRBV9|TRBJ2-1|NA|few
CASSVVKVPAYNEQFF
TGTGCCAGCAGCGTAGTGAAGGTACCGGCCTACAATGAGCAGTTCTTC
>TRBV3-1|TRBJ1-5|TRBD1|NA
CASSHGTGVSNQPQHF
TGTGCCAGCAGCCACGGGACAGGGGTTAGCAATCAGCCCCAGCATTTT
>TRBV3-1|TRBJ2-7|NA|few
CASTPGPYSDEQYF
TGTGCCAGCACCCCAGGCCCTTATTCGGACGAGCAGTACTTC
>TRBV7-9|TRBJ2-7|NA|NA
CASSRTTAEYEQYF
TGTGCCAGCAGCCGGACAACTGCTGAATACGAGCAGTACTTC
>TRBV4-1|TRBJ2-7|TRBD1|few
CASSQTRTGGQYEQYF
TGCGCCAGCAGCCAGACGAGGACAGGGGGCCAGTACGAGCAGTACTTC
>TRBV6-5|TRBJ2-7|NA|many
CASKVAGTSTYEQYF
TGTGCCAGCAAAGTGGCCGGGACATCCACCTACGAGCAGTACTTC
>TRBV24-1|TRBJ2-5|NA|NA
CATRGGRQETQYF
TGTGCCACCAGGGGGGGCCGCCAAGAGACCCAGTACTTC
>TRBV29-1|TRBJ2-3|NA|NA
CSAQGHNTDTQYF
TGCAGCGCACAGGGACACAACACAGATACGCAGTATTTT
>TRBV25-1|TRBJ2-2|NA|few
CASQDGLNTGELFF
TGTGCCAGCCAGGACGGACTCAACACCGGGGAGCTGTTTTTT
>TRBV3-1|TRBJ2-3|NA|few
CASSQDLVWDTQYF
TGTGCCAGCAGCCAAGACTTAGTATGGGATACGCAGTATTTT
>TRBV5-1|TRBJ2-7|NA|NA
CASSWSGPTYEQYF
TGCGCCAGCAGCTGGAGCGGGCCGACCTACGAGCAGTACTTC
>TRBV6-1|TRBJ1-1|NA|NA
CASSVRQGTEAFF
TGTGCCAGCAGTGTTCGGCAGGGTACTGAAGCTTTCTTT
>TRBV24-1|TRBJ2-7|NA|NA
CATSLAGDFYEQYF
TGTGCCACCAGTTTGGCAGGGGATTTCTACGAGCAGTACTTC
>TRBV7-3|TRBJ2-7|NA|NA
CASSPTGLQGFYEQYF
TGTGCCAGCAGCCCCACGGGACTACAGGGCTTCTACGAGCAGTACTTC
>TRBV7-2|TRBJ2-1|NA|NA
CASSLLSGGSYNEQFF
TGTGCCAGCAGCTTATTATCTGGCGGGTCCTACAATGAGCAGTTCTTC
>TRBV6-2/TRBV6-3|TRBJ2-5|TRBD1|NA
CASNDRGRETQYF
TGTGCCAGCAACGACAGGGGACGGGAGACCCAGTACTTC
>TRBV20-1|TRBJ2-1|NA|NA
CSARDPGLYYNEQFF
TGCAGTGCTAGAGACCCAGGGCTTTACTACAATGAGCAGTTCTTC
>TRBV6-4|TRBJ2-3|TRBD2|few
CASSDEAGGPSDTQYF
TGTGCCAGCAGTGACGAAGCGGGGGGGCCATCAGATACGCAGTATTTT
>TRBV24-1|TRBJ2-2|NA|few
CATSRLNTGELFF
TGTGCCACCAGTCGGCTAAACACCGGGGAGCTGTTTTTT
>TRBV6-2/TRBV6-3|TRBJ1-2|TRBD1|NA
CASSPTGTSGYTF
TGTGCCAGCAGCCCGACAGGGACTTCTGGCTACACCTTC
>TRBV4-2|TRBJ2-3|NA|few
CASSREKGPTDTQYF
TGTGCCAGCAGCCGGGAAAAGGGACCCACAGATACGCAGTATTTT
>TRBV5-4|TRBJ2-5|TRBD2|NA
CASSLGTGGKETQYF
TGTGCCAGCAGCTTGGGTACGGGGGGGAAAGAGACCCAGTACTTC
>TRBV30|TRBJ2-7|NA|few
CAYHQLDRYEQYF
TGTGCCTACCATCAACTAGACCGTTACGAGCAGTACTTC
>TRBV12-3/TRBV12-4|TRBJ1-3|NA|many
CASSLAANTIYF
TGTGCCAGCAGTTTGGCAGCGAACACCATATATTTT
>TRBV20-1|TRBJ1-2|NA|NA
CSTFVGRANYGYTF
TGCAGTACTTTCGTAGGGCGAGCTAACTATGGCTACACCTTC
>TRBV20-1|TRBJ2-5|TRBD2|many
CSARDEAGAETQYF
TGCAGTGCTAGAGATGAAGCGGGAGCAGAGACCCAGTACTTC
>TRBV4-3|TRBJ2-7|TRBD1|NA
CASSRDRGSSYEQYF
TGCGCCAGCAGCCGCGACAGGGGTTCGTCCTACGAGCAGTACTTC
>TRBV7-2|TRBJ2-3|TRBD2|many
CASKLGGSTDTQYF
TGTGCCAGCAAACTCGGGGGGAGCACAGATACGCAGTATTTT
>TRBV3-1|TRBJ2-7|NA|few
CASSQEWEQYF
TGTGCCAGCAGCCAAGAATGGGAGCAGTACTTC
>TRBV7-2|TRBJ2-1|NA|NA
CASSSDSTFAPRNEQFF
TGTGCCAGCAGCTCCGACTCCACCTTCGCTCCCCGCAATGAGCAGTTCTTC
>TRBV24-1|TRBJ2-2|TRBD2|few
CATSAQRGRTGELFF
TGTGCCACCAGTGCCCAGCGGGGTCGGACCGGGGAGCTGTTTTTT
>TRBV27|TRBJ2-7|NA|few
CASSSGGASWYF
TGTGCCAGCAGTTCTGGGGGGGCTAGCTGGTACTTC
>TRBV7-8|TRBJ2-5|NA|NA
CASSLGGFLETQYF
TGTGCCAGCAGCTTAGGAGGCTTCCTGGAGACCCAGTACTTC